Listed below are T cell receptor beta chains from one sample, sequenced in a study of esophageal squamous cell carcinoma under preoperative chemotherapy. One entry per CDR3 protein, called by TCRdb with MiXCR from the PCR reads. The repertoire consists of around 19,000 distinct CDR3 sequences, with more than 45% occurring once and the leading ten covering 25% to 30%. The sample was taken from a patient given preoperative chemotherapy. The receptors stem from a human donor with esophageal squamous cell carcinoma. The donor label of this sample is uncertain. CDR3s include the opening cysteine and the closing phenylalanine or tryptophan. Fields, in order: CDR3 DNA, CDR3 protein, D gene, V gene, clone size, J gene. A D gene is named only where the DNA matches it firmly. Where a row states a size, it is once, few, many or the class of an expanded clone; other rows omit it.

TGTGCCAGCAGCTTAGACGGAGGGGGCACAGATACGCAGTATTTT | CASSLDGGGTDTQYF | NA | TRBV7-3 | NA | TRBJ2-3
TGTGCCATCAGTACTAGCAGAGATTACAATGAGCAGTTCTTC | CAISTSRDYNEQFF | NA | TRBV10-3 | NA | TRBJ2-1
TGTGCCAGCAGCTTAGAAGCAGGGAAGGACATTCAGTACTTC | CASSLEAGKDIQYF | NA | TRBV7-6 | few | TRBJ2-4
TGTGCCAGCAGTGTCACGGGAGGGGGGGACAAAAACATTCAGTATTTC | CASSVTGGGDKNIQYF | TRBD2 | TRBV27 | NA | TRBJ2-4
TGTGCCAGCAGCTCGGCCGGGGCTAGCGGGATCTCAGATACGCAGTATTTC | CASSSAGASGISDTQYF | TRBD2 | TRBV7-3 | NA | TRBJ2-3
TGTGCCAGCAGCTTAGATGCGGCGGGAGGAGGTTCCGAGCAGTACTTC | CASSLDAAGGGSEQYF | TRBD2 | TRBV7-8 | medium-sized | TRBJ2-7
TGCGCCAGCAGCTTAGGGACTAGCGGGGGCATCGATCCCTACAATGAGCAGTTCTTC | CASSLGTSGGIDPYNEQFF | TRBD2 | TRBV5-1 | few | TRBJ2-1
TGTGCCAGCAGCTTAGAACTAGCGGGAGCCTACGAGCAGTACTTC | CASSLELAGAYEQYF | TRBD2 | TRBV7-2 | few | TRBJ2-7
TGTGCCAGCAGAAAAACGGGACAGGCTAAATACGAGCAGTACTTC | CASRKTGQAKYEQYF | TRBD1 | TRBV11-2 | NA | TRBJ2-7
TGTGCCAGCACGGACAGCGTGGCCCAAGACATTCAGTACTTC | CASTDSVAQDIQYF | NA | TRBV5-8 | NA | TRBJ2-4
TGTGCCAGCAGCTCATCGGGGGGCAATGAGCAGTTCTTC | CASSSSGGNEQFF | TRBD2 | TRBV7-2 | many | TRBJ2-1
TGTGCCAGCAGTTACCCTAGCGGGGTTACCTACGAGCAGTACTTC | CASSYPSGVTYEQYF | TRBD2 | TRBV12-3/TRBV12-4 | NA | TRBJ2-7
TGTGCCAGCAGCGCACGACAGGGGTGGACCACAGACACGCAGTATTTC | CASSARQGWTTDTQYF | TRBD1 | TRBV7-2 | NA | TRBJ2-3
TGTGCCACCAGTGATGCCGGGACAGGGTATCGCAGCGAGCAGTACTTC | CATSDAGTGYRSEQYF | TRBD1 | TRBV24-1 | many | TRBJ2-7
TGTGCCAGCAGTTCATCCCCCGGGGGGGAGCTAGCGGGGCAGCTGGATACGCAGTATTTT | CASSSSPGGELAGQLDTQYF | TRBD2 | TRBV12-3/TRBV12-4 | NA | TRBJ2-3
TGTGCTAGTGGTTTGAACCAGCTCACAGATACGCAGTATTTT | CASGLNQLTDTQYF | NA | TRBV12-5 | many | TRBJ2-3
TGTGCCAGCTCACCAGATATAGTAACCACCGGGGAGCTGTTTTTT | CASSPDIVTTGELFF | NA | TRBV18 | NA | TRBJ2-2
TGTGCCAGCACCCAAGGAGAAAGGACGGGGGGGTGTGCCAAAAACACTCAGTATTTT | CASTQGERTGGCAKNTQYF | TRBD2 | TRBV6-1 | NA | TRBJ2-3
TGTGCCAGCGGCCGGACTAGCGGGACGCGGAACAATGAGCAGTTCTTC | CASGRTSGTRNNEQFF | TRBD2 | TRBV6-1 | once | TRBJ2-1
TGTGCCAGCAGCTCGCTGACTAGCGGGGCGACCTACGAGCAGTACTTC | CASSSLTSGATYEQYF | TRBD2 | TRBV7-2 | NA | TRBJ2-7
TGTGCCAGCAGCTTAGACTCGACAGGGAGCAACAATGAGCAGTTCTTC | CASSLDSTGSNNEQFF | TRBD1 | TRBV7-2 | few | TRBJ2-1
TGTGCCAGCAGTTCTGTAGCGGGAGGGCCGGAGGAGCAGTTCTTC | CASSSVAGGPEEQFF | TRBD2 | TRBV6-2/TRBV6-3 | few | TRBJ2-1
TGTGCCAGCAGTTTCCTTTACACCGGGGAGCTGTTTTTT | CASSFLYTGELFF | NA | TRBV6-5 | many | TRBJ2-2
TGTGCCAGCAGTACAACCGGGACTAGCGACACAGATACGCAGTATTTT | CASSTTGTSDTDTQYF | TRBD2 | TRBV7-2 | few | TRBJ2-3
TGTGCCAGCAGACAGGACAGGGGGAGCTCTGGGGCCAACGTCCTGACTTTC | CASRQDRGSSGANVLTF | TRBD1 | TRBV7-8 | NA | TRBJ2-6
TGTGCCAGCAGCCCAGACAACACAAACATTCAGTATTTT | CASSPDNTNIQYF | NA | TRBV7-3 | NA | TRBJ2-3